Reported below is one T cell receptor (beta chain). CDR3 size: 13 residues. Germline loops: CDR1 SGHTA, CDR2 FQGNSA. The germline V and J ends were trimmed by 6 bases and 2 bases, with 11 bases remaining between them. This sample was included in a study of CD8+CD57+ T cells in acquired aplastic anemia. Profiles of TCR beta VDJ and CDR3 were generated from a genomic DNA template. One entry per CDR3 protein results from TCRdb running MiXCR on the reads. This sample has approximately 50,000 distinct CDR3 sequences, with about three quarters found just once. This sequence was found in a human donor in good health, serving as a control. This sequence joins TRBV7-2 and TRBJ2-7; D possibly uses TRBD1 or TRBD2 (5 bases each). The specimen was sorted CD4+, CD8+, or CD8+CD57+ T cells (not recorded which) from PBMCs. CDR3 bases: TGTGCCAGCAGTTCCGGGGCACCCTACGAGCAGTACTTC. The encoded protein is CASSSGAPYEQYF.